The present T cell receptor (beta chain) was sequenced within a study of shared clonotypes between healthy human individuals. As for the study in general: Ranging from 18 to 49 in age, donors were two women and a few men.

A word on this clone: Its target is not known.

Terminally differentiated effector memory CD45RA+ cells were excluded by CCR7 positive selection of CD45RO-negative cells. The donors were all Caucasian adults (living in Nashville, Tennessee). Assay: immunoSEQ multiplex PCR; the TCRdb copy retains only in-frame clones and omits some. The sample shows around 1.9 million clones, about 93% of them seen only once. Study-wide results and caveats: Generation probabilities of non-shared clonotypes were lower (relative to those shared by all four donors).

The sequenced sample consisted of naive CD8+ T cells from PBMCs. The TCR comes from a man younger than 30 in good health. Some clones in this sample may be carry-over from other donors' samples.

The CDR3 loop reads CASSQGSTEAFF. The CDR3 DNA sequence: TGTGCTAGTAGTCAAGGGAGTACCGAAGCTTTCTTT. The rearrangement uses TRBV12-5 and TRBJ1-1; D is unclear. The V gene's germline CDR1 is LGHNT and CDR2 FRNRAP. Trimming stripped 8 bases from V and 8 bases from J, with 15 bases between. The CDR3 has 12 residues.